This T cell receptor beta chain was retrieved from a study of OX40 agonist ivuxolimab in advanced cancers. CDR1 is LNHDA, CDR2 SQIVND, per germline (reference sequence). The CDR3 spans 14 residues. V dropped 1 base and J dropped 0 bases, with 3 bases sitting between them. Profiling relied on immunoSEQ multiplex PCR, and the TCRdb table lists in-frame clones only, not all of them. The data show roughly 55,000 clones, approximately 80% seen once. The TCR originated in an adult with an advanced solid tumor such as melanoma, head and neck, liver or kidney cancer. This specimen consisted of CD4+ or CD8+ T cells sorted from blood, obtained in a trial of the OX40 agonist ivuxolimab. This sequence joins TRBV19 and TRBJ2-2, with unresolved D. CDR3 in amino acids: CASSIGPNTGELFF. The CDR3 coding sequence is TGTGCCAGTAGTATAGGCCCGAACACCGGGGAGCTGTTTTTT.